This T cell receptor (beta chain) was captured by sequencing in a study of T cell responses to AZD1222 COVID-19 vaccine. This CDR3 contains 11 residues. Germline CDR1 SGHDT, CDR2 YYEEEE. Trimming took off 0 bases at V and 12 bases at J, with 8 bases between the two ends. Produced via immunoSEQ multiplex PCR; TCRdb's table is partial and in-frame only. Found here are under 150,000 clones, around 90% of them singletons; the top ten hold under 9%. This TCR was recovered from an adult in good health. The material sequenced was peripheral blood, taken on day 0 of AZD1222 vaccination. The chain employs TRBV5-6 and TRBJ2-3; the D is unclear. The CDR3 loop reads CASSLDRSQYF. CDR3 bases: TGTGCCAGCAGCTTGGATAGGTCTCAGTATTTT.